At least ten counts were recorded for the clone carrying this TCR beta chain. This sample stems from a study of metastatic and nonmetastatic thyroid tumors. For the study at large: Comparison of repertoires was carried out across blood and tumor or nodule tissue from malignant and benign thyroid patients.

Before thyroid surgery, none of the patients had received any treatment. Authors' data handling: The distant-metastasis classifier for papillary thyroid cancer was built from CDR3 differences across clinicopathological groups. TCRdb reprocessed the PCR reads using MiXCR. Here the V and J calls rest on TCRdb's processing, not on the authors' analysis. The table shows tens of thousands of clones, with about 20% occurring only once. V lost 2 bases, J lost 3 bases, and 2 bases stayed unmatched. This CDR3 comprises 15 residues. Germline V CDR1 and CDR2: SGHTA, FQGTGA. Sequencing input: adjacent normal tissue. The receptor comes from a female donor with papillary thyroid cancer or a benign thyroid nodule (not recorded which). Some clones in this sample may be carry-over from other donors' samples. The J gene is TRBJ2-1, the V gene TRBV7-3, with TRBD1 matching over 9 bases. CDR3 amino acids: CASSLETGGYNEQFF. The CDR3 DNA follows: TGTGCCAGCAGCTTAGAGACAGGGGGCTACAATGAGCAGTTCTTC.